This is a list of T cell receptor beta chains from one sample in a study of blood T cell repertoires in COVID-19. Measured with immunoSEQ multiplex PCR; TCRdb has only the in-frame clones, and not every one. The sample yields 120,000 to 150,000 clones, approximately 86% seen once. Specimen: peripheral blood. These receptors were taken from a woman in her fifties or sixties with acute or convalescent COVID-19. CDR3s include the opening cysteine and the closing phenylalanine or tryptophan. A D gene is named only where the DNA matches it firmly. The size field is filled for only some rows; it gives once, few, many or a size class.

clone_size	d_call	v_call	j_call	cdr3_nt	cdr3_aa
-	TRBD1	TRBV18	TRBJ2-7	TGTGCCAGCTCACCGGGACAGGGCGAAGACTCCTACGAGCAGTACTTC	CASSPGQGEDSYEQYF
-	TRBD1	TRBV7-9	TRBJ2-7	TGTGCCAGCAGCTCGCACAGGGGGTCCCCCTACGAGCAGTACTTC	CASSSHRGSPYEQYF
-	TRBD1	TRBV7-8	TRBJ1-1	TGTGCCAGCAGCTTAAGGGACAGGGGCGTGGGCACTGAAGCTTTCTTT	CASSLRDRGVGTEAFF
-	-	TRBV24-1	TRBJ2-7	TGTGCCACCAGTGACCCGGGACTCCCCTACGAGCAGTACTTC	CATSDPGLPYEQYF
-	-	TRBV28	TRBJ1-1	TGTGCCAGCAGTCACGGACAGAACACTGAAGCTTTCTTT	CASSHGQNTEAFF
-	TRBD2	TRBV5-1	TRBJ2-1	TGCGCCAGCAGCTTGGCTGGGCCTAGCGGGAGCGATGAGCAGTTCTTC	CASSLAGPSGSDEQFF
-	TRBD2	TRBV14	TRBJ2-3	TGTGCCAGCAGCCCGTGGACTAGACGCTCCACAGATACGCAGTATTTT	CASSPWTRRSTDTQYF
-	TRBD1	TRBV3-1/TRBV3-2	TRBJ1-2	TGTGCCAGCAGCCTCCCAGGGACAGGGGGCTTCTATGGCTACACCTTC	CASSLPGTGGFYGYTF
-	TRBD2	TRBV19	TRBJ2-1	TGTGCCAGTAGTCCCCGGACTAGCGGGGGCAATGAGCAGTTCTTC	CASSPRTSGGNEQFF
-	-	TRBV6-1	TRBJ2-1	TGTGCCAGCAGTGAAAATACAGGGGAGGCTAATGAGCAGTTCTTC	CASSENTGEANEQFF
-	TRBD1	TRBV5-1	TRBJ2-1	TGCGCCAGCAGCTCCGGGACAGGGTCCTACAATGAGCAGTTCTTC	CASSSGTGSYNEQFF
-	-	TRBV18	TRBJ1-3	TGTGCCAGCTCACCACAGAGGGAACCTGGAAACACCATATATTTT	CASSPQREPGNTIYF
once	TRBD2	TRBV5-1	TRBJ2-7	TGCGCCAGCAGCTTGGGTCAAGCGGGGGGACGCGAGCAGTACTTC	CASSLGQAGGREQYF
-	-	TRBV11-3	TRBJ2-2	TGTGCCAGCAGTTTGGGCGGAGGAAACACCGGGGAGCTGTTTTTT	CASSLGGGNTGELFF
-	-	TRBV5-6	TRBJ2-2	TGTGCCAGCAGCCCCGAGGTGAACACCGGGGAGCTGTTTTTT	CASSPEVNTGELFF
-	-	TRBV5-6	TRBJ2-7	TGTGCCAGCAGCCCGGCCAGGGGCTCACGCGAGCAGTACTTC	CASSPARGSREQYF
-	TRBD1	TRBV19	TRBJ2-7	TGTGCCAGTAGTATGGGACAGTACTACGAGCAGTACTTC	CASSMGQYYEQYF
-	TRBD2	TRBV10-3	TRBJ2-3	TGTGCCATCAGTGAACCGTCAGCGGGAGCTAGCACAGATACGCAGTATTTT	CAISEPSAGASTDTQYF
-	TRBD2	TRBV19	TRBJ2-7	TGTGCCAGTAGTCTGGCGGGGGGCTACGAGCAGTACTTC	CASSLAGGYEQYF
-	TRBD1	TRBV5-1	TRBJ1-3	TGCGCCAGCAGCATGCGGACAGGGACAGGAAACACCATATATTTT	CASSMRTGTGNTIYF
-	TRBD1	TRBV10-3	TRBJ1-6	TGTGCCATCAGTGAGGACGGACAGGGGTATTCACCCCTCCACTTT	CAISEDGQGYSPLHF
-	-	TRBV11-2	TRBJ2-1	TGTGCCAGCAGCTTAGGTCAGGCTAATGAGCAGTTCTTC	CASSLGQANEQFF
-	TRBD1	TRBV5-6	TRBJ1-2	TGTGCCAGCAGGTACGGGACAGGGGCTGGCTACACCTTC	CASRYGTGAGYTF
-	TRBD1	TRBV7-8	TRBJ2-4	TGTGCCAGCAGCTCCCCCGGGACAGAACAAAACATTCAGTACTTC	CASSSPGTEQNIQYF
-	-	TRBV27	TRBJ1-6	TGTGCCAGCAGTTCTCCCACCCGGCAGGGCATAAATTCACCCCTCCACTTT	CASSSPTRQGINSPLHF
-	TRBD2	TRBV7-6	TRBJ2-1	TGTGCCTCCGAAAGAGGGGCTAGCGGACCTGCGAGCTCCTACAATGAGCAGTTCTTC	CASERGASGPASSYNEQFF
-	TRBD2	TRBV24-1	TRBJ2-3	TGTGCCACCAGTGATTTTGCTAGCGGGAGGGCAGATACGCAGTATTTT	CATSDFASGRADTQYF
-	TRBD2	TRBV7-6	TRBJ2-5	TGTGCCAGCAGCTTAGCGGGAGGGCCTGTAGAGACCCAGTACTTC	CASSLAGGPVETQYF
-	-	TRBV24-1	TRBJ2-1	TGTGCCACCATGCCCCGGGGACACCCTGGGAATGAGCAGTTCTTC	CATMPRGHPGNEQFF
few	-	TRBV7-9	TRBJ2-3	TGTGCCAGCAGCGACCGATTAGCGACAGATACGCAGTATTTT	CASSDRLATDTQYF